These T cell receptor beta chains were read from a single sample in a study of T cells in Graves' hyperthyroidism and ophthalmopathy. TCRdb redid the calling of the multiplex PCR reads with MiXCR, one entry per CDR3 protein. The sample has some 720,000 distinct CDR3 sequences; about a sixth are singletons. The sample taken for sequencing was blood. These receptors all stem from a man between 18 and 35 years old with Graves' hyperthyroidism. Both conserved end residues are part of each CDR3. Each record gives: J gene, clone size, V gene, D gene, CDR3 protein, CDR3 DNA. The D gene is left open where the match is weak. Where a row states a size, it is once, few, many or the class of an expanded clone; other rows omit it.

TRBJ1-1	.	TRBV18	.	CASSPIVGAGASF	.
TRBJ2-1	many	TRBV25-1	TRBD2	CASSGPGLAGVGEQFF	TGTGCCAGCAGTGGCCCGGGACTAGCGGGAGTCGGTGAGCAGTTCTTC
TRBJ1-2	.	TRBV30	.	CALKLQVYGYTF	TGTGCCTTGAAGCTCCAGGTGTATGGCTACACCTTC
TRBJ2-3	.	TRBV2	.	CASSEEGWDTQYF	TGTGCCAGCAGTGAAGAGGGGTGGGATACGCAGTATTTT
TRBJ2-7	.	TRBV6-5	TRBD1	CASRLQGISYEQYF	TGTGCCAGCAGATTACAGGGGATCTCCTACGAGCAGTACTTC
TRBJ2-7	.	TRBV28	.	CASSLLPGVEQYF	TGTGCCAGCAGTTTATTGCCAGGGGTGGAGCAGTACTTC
TRBJ2-2	many	TRBV30	TRBD1	CAWGQGITGELFF	TGTGCCTGGGGACAGGGTATCACCGGGGAGCTGTTTTTT
TRBJ1-5	.	TRBV19	.	CASSAPGTDYSNQPQHF	TGTGCCAGTAGTGCACCCGGGACGGATTATAGCAATCAGCCCCAGCATTTT
TRBJ2-1	few	TRBV10-3	TRBD2	CAISEPGLAGGSSYNEQFF	TGTGCCATCAGTGAGCCGGGACTAGCGGGAGGTAGCTCCTACAATGAGCAGTTCTTC
TRBJ2-4	many	TRBV6-5	.	CASSYPNRVADIQYF	TGTGCCAGCAGTTACCCCAATAGGGTCGCGGACATTCAGTACTTC
TRBJ2-1	many	TRBV7-9	TRBD2	CASSRGTSGKGSNEQFF	TGTGCCAGCAGCCGTGGGACTAGCGGAAAGGGAAGCAATGAGCAGTTCTTC
TRBJ2-2	many	TRBV2	.	CASLSGPSSGELFF	TGTGCCAGCCTCTCGGGCCCGAGCTCCGGGGAGCTGTTTTTT
TRBJ1-1	.	TRBV29-1	.	CSVEERTAPTGEAFF	TGCAGCGTTGAAGAGAGAACGGCGCCTACAGGTGAAGCTTTCTTT
TRBJ2-7	many	TRBV7-6	TRBD2	CASSLASPAGGSYEQYF	TGTGCCAGCAGCTTAGCGTCCCCAGCGGGAGGTTCCTACGAGCAGTACTTC
TRBJ2-6	many	TRBV28	.	CACQTVSSGANVLTF	TGTGCCTGTCAGACTGTCAGCTCTGGGGCCAACGTCCTGACTTTC
TRBJ2-3	many	TRBV9	.	CASSVGPITDTQYF	TGTGCCAGCAGCGTCGGCCCTATCACAGATACGCAGTATTTT
TRBJ2-1	many	TRBV12-3/TRBV12-4	TRBD2	CASSSGAGGYNEQFF	TGTGCCAGCAGCTCGGGGGCGGGGGGGTACAATGAGCAGTTCTTC
TRBJ2-3	many	TRBV10-2	TRBD2	CATHDPLAGATDTQYF	TGCGCCACTCACGACCCTCTAGCGGGGGCCACAGATACGCAGTATTTT
TRBJ2-5	many	TRBV7-2	TRBD2	CASSFTVPSLAGGETQYF	TGTGCCAGCAGCTTCACCGTACCTTCACTAGCGGGAGGGGAGACCCAGTACTTC
TRBJ2-3	few	TRBV2	.	CASSPGGTGYTDTQYF	TGTGCCAGCAGCCCAGGGGGGACTGGCTACACAGATACGCAGTATTTT
TRBJ2-7	many	TRBV28	.	CASSSEGKGGHEQYF	TGTGCCAGCAGCTCTGAGGGAAAGGGGGGGCACGAGCAGTACTTC
TRBJ1-4	many	TRBV3-1	.	CASSQEGYGELFF	TGTGCCAGCAGCCAAGAGGGGTACGGCGAACTGTTTTTT
TRBJ2-7	many	TRBV6-1	.	CASSEAIKSHYEQYF	TGTGCCAGCAGTGAAGCGATTAAGTCCCATTACGAGCAGTACTTC
TRBJ2-1	many	TRBV28	.	CASRALAYNEQFF	TGTGCCAGCAGGGCCCTAGCCTACAATGAGCAGTTCTTC
TRBJ2-6	.	TRBV27	.	CASREGTGANVLTF	TGTGCCAGCAGGGAAGGGACTGGGGCCAACGTCCTGACTTTC
TRBJ2-5	.	TRBV29-1	TRBD1	CSVAGTEETQYF	TGCAGCGTTGCCGGGACAGAAGAGACCCAGTACTTC
TRBJ2-5	many	TRBV6-1	.	CASSYGRITWGETQYF	TGTGCCAGCAGTTATGGAAGGATTACTTGGGGAGAGACCCAGTACTTC
TRBJ2-1	few	TRBV6-4	.	CASSDSSLNEQFF	TGTGCCAGCAGTGACTCTTCTCTCAATGAGCAGTTCTTC
TRBJ2-3	many	TRBV30	.	CAWNGIGTQYF	TGTGCCTGGAACGGAATTGGTACGCAGTATTTT
TRBJ2-1	many	TRBV20-1	.	CSARGLTRGAYNEQFF	TGCAGTGCTAGAGGGTTAACGCGGGGCGCCTACAATGAGCAGTTCTTC
TRBJ2-7	.	TRBV28	TRBD2	CASSLLAGASEQYF	TGTGCCAGCAGTTTGCTAGCGGGAGCCTCCGAGCAGTACTTC
TRBJ1-2	.	TRBV4-1	.	CASSPTELHGYTF	TGCGCCAGCAGCCCGACAGAACTTCATGGCTACACCTTC
TRBJ1-3	.	TRBV4-2	.	CASSQGDKSGNTIYF	TGTGCCAGCAGCCAAGGAGACAAATCTGGAAACACCATATATTTT
TRBJ2-2	.	TRBV5-1	.	CASSLGAWMNTGELFF	TGCGCCAGCAGCTTGGGAGCCTGGATGAACACCGGGGAGCTGTTTTTT
TRBJ2-1	many	TRBV7-8	.	CASSSSGRTPFYNEQFF	TGTGCCAGCAGCTCGAGTGGCCGGACCCCGTTTTACAATGAGCAGTTCTTC
TRBJ1-1	few	TRBV6-1	TRBD1	CASSPGQGVANTEAFF	TGTGCCAGCAGTCCGGGACAGGGGGTCGCGAACACTGAAGCTTTCTTT
TRBJ2-1	few	TRBV20-1	TRBD1	CSAEGDRGRDEQFF	TGCAGTGCCGAGGGGGACAGGGGGCGAGACGAGCAGTTCTTC
TRBJ2-7	many	TRBV27	TRBD2	CASSLWGLAQGEQYF	TGTGCCAGCAGTTTATGGGGACTAGCCCAGGGGGAGCAGTACTTC
TRBJ2-1	.	TRBV12-3/TRBV12-4	.	CASSLKGLNEQFF	TGTGCCAGCAGTTTAAAGGGCCTGAATGAGCAGTTCTTC
TRBJ1-1	many	TRBV11-3	.	CASSAQGRGVATVNTEAFF	TGTGCCAGCAGCGCACAAGGGAGGGGGGTAGCCACAGTAAACACTGAAGCTTTCTTT
TRBJ2-7	many	TRBV6-1	TRBD1	CASRIGQGASYEQYF	TGTGCCAGCAGAATCGGACAGGGTGCATCCTACGAGCAGTACTTC
TRBJ2-3	many	TRBV28	.	CASSPTAQGVDTQYF	TGTGCCAGCAGTCCGACTGCACAGGGTGTAGATACGCAGTATTTT
TRBJ2-7	many	TRBV28	.	CASSSPELRGEQYF	TGTGCCAGCAGTTCCCCCGAACTCCGGGGGGAGCAGTACTTC
TRBJ2-3	.	TRBV11-3	.	CASRPGVLDTQYF	TGTGCCAGCAGGCCGGGAGTTTTAGATACGCAGTATTTT
TRBJ2-7	many	TRBV28	TRBD2	CASSLKLAGYEQYF	TGTGCCAGCAGTTTAAAACTAGCGGGCTACGAGCAGTACTTC
TRBJ2-1	many	TRBV5-1	.	CASSFGRGLGNEQFF	TGCGCCAGCAGCTTCGGGAGAGGGCTTGGGAATGAGCAGTTCTTC
TRBJ2-6	few	TRBV7-9	.	CASSVQAGAGANVLTF	TGTGCCAGCAGCGTACAAGCAGGGGCCGGGGCCAACGTCCTGACTTTC
TRBJ2-3	few	TRBV4-1	.	CASRDPGTDTQYF	TGCGCCAGCAGGGATCCGGGGACAGATACGCAGTATTTT
TRBJ2-1	.	TRBV7-9	.	CASSSRITGSELINEQFF	TGTGCCAGCAGCTCCCGGATTACCGGGAGCGAGCTGATTAATGAGCAGTTCTTC
TRBJ2-1	few	TRBV19	TRBD2	CASSSLAGGVSEQFF	TGTGCCAGTAGTTCACTAGCGGGAGGTGTTAGTGAGCAGTTCTTC
TRBJ2-5	many	TRBV15	TRBD2	CATSTNRGAALAGEETQYF	TGTGCCACCAGCACTAACAGGGGCGCGGCCCTAGCGGGAGAAGAGACCCAGTACTTC
TRBJ2-1	many	TRBV12-5	.	CASGLSWNSNEQFF	TGTGCTAGTGGTTTGTCGTGGAATTCCAATGAGCAGTTCTTC
TRBJ2-5	.	TRBV2	.	CASSSSREETQYF	TGTGCCAGCAGTAGTTCCAGGGAGGAGACCCAGTACTTC
TRBJ2-7	many	TRBV27	TRBD2	CASRTSASSYEQYF	TGTGCCAGCAGGACTAGCGCGAGCTCCTACGAGCAGTACTTC
TRBJ2-2	many	TRBV11-2	.	CASSLTSGRWTGELFF	TGTGCCAGCAGCTTAACTAGTGGGAGGTGGACCGGGGAGCTGTTTTTT
TRBJ2-3	many	TRBV28	.	CASSLPLVPDTQYF	TGTGCCAGCAGTTTGCCCCTCGTCCCAGATACGCAGTATTTT
TRBJ1-5	few	TRBV15	.	CATSSRGNLNQPQHF	TGTGCCACCAGCAGCCGCGGGAACCTCAATCAGCCCCAGCATTTT
TRBJ2-4	many	TRBV11-2	.	CASSLGRENIQYF	TGTGCCAGCAGCTTAGGAAGAGAAAACATTCAGTACTTC
TRBJ2-3	many	TRBV10-3	TRBD2	CAISERSPGRGNTDTQYF	TGTGCCATCAGTGAGCGAAGCCCCGGGAGGGGTAACACAGATACGCAGTATTTT
TRBJ1-1	.	TRBV10-3	TRBD1	CAAPQGILNTEAFF	TGTGCCGCTCCACAGGGGATTCTGAACACTGAAGCTTTCTTT